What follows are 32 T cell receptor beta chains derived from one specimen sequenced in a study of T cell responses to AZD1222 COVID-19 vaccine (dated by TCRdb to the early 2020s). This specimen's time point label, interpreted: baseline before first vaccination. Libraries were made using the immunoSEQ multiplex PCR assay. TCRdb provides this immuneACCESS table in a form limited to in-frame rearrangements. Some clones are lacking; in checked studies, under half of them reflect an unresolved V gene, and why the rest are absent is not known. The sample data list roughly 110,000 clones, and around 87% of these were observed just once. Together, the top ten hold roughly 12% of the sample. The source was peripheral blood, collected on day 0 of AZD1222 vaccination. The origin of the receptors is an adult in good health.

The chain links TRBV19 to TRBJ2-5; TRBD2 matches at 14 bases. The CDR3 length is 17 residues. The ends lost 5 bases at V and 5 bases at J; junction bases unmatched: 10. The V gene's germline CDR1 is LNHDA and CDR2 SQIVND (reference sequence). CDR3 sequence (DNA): TGTGCCAGTAGTTTCGGGGGACTAGCGGGAGCGGAGGAGACCCAGTACTTC. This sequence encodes CASSFGGLAGAEETQYF.

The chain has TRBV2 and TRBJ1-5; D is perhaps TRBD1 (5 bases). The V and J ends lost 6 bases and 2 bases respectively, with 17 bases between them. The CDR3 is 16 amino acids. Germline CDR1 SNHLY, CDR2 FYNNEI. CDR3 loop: CASSLEGARGNQPQHF. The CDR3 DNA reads TGTGCCAGCAGCTTAGAAGGGGCTAGGGGCAATCAGCCCCAGCATTTT.

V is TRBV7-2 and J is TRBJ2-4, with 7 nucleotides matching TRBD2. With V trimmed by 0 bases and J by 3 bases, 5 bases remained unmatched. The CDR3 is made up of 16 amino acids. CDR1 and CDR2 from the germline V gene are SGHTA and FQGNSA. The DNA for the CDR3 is TGTGCCAGCAGCTTAGCGGGAGGGCTGGGCAAAAACATTCAGTACTTC. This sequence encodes CASSLAGGLGKNIQYF.

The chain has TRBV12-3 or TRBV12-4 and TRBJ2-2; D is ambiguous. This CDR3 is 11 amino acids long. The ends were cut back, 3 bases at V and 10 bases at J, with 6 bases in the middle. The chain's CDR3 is CASSFGVELFF. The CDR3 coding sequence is TGTGCCAGCAGTTTTGGCGTGGAGCTGTTTTTT.

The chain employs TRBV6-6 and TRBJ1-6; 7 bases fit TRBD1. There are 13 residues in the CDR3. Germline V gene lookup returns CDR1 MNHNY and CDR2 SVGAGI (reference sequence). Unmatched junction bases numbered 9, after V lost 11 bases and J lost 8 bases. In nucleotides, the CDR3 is TGTGCCTCTCACAGGGGTTACGATTCACCCCTCCACTTT. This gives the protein CASHRGYDSPLHF.

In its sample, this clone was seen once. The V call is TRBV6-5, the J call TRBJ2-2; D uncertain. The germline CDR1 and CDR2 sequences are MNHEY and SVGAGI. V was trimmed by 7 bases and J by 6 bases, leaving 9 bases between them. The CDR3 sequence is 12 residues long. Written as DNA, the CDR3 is TGTGCCAGCATCAGCTTCGCCGGGGAGCTGTTTTTT. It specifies CASISFAGELFF.

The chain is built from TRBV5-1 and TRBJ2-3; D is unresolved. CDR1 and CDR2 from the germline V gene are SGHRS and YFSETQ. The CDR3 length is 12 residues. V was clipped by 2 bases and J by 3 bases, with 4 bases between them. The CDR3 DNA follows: TGCGCCAGCAGCTTAACGACAGATACGCAGTATTTT. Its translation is CASSLTTDTQYF.

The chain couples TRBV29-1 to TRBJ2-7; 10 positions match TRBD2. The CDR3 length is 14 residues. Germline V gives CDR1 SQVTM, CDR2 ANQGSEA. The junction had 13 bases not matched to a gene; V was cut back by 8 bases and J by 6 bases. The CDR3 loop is CSTVRGTSVSEQYF. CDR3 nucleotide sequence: TGCAGCACCGTGCGGGGGACTAGCGTCTCCGAGCAGTACTTC.

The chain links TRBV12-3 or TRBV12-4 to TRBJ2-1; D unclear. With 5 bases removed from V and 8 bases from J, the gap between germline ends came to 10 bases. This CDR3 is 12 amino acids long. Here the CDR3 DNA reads TGTGCCAGCAGTCCTCAGAGGCATGAGCAGTTCTTC. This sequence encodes CASSPQRHEQFF.

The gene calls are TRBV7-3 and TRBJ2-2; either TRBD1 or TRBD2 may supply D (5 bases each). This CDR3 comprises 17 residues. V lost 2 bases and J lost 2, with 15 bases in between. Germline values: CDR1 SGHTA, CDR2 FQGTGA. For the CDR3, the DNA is TGTGCCAGCAGCTTAGGCCGGGGCCGGTTTAACACCGGGGAGCTGTTTTTT. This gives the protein CASSLGRGRFNTGELFF.

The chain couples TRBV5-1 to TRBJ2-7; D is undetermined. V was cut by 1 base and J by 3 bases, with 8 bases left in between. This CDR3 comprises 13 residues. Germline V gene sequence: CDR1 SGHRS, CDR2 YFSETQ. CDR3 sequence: CASSLRDVYEQYF. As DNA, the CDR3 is TGCGCCAGCAGCTTGAGGGATGTCTACGAGCAGTACTTC.

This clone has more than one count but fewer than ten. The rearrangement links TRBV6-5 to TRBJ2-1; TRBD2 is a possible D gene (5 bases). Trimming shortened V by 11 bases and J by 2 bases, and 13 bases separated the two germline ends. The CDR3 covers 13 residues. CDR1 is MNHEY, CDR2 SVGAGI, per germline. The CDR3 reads CAGQLGPYNEQFF. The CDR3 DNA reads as TGTGCCGGCCAACTAGGGCCCTACAATGAGCAGTTCTTC.

CDR3: CASSLGARETQYF. As DNA, the CDR3 is TGTGCCAGCAGTCTGGGGGCGCGGGAGACCCAGTACTTC. This chain links TRBV12-3 or TRBV12-4 with TRBJ2-5; D is perhaps TRBD1 (6 bases). Trimming cost V 5 bases and J 5 bases, with 12 bases left between them. This CDR3 is built from 13 residues.

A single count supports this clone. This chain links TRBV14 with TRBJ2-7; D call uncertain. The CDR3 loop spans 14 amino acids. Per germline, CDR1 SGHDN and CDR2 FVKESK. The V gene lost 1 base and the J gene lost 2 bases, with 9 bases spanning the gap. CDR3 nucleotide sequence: TGTGCCAGCAGCCAAGCAGGAAGAACCTACGAGCAGTACTTC. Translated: CASSQAGRTYEQYF.

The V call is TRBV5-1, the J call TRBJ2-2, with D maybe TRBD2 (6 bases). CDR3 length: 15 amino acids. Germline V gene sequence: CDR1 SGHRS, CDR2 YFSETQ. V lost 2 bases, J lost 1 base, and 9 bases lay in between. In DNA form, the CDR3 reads TGCGCCAGCAGCTTCCGGGACTGGAACACCGGGGAGCTGTTTTTT. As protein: CASSFRDWNTGELFF.

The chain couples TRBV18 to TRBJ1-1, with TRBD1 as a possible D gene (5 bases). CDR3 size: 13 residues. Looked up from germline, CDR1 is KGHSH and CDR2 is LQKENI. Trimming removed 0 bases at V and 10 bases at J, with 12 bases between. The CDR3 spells CASSPPGEGVAFF. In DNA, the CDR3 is TGTGCCAGCTCACCACCGGGGGAAGGAGTAGCTTTCTTT. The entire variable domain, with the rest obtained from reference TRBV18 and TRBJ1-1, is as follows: NAGVMQNPRHLVRRRGQEARLRCSPMKGHSHVYWYRQLPEEGLKFMVYLQKENIIDESGMPKERFSAEFPKEGPSILRIQQVVRGDSAAYFCASSPPGEGVAFFGQGTRLTVV.

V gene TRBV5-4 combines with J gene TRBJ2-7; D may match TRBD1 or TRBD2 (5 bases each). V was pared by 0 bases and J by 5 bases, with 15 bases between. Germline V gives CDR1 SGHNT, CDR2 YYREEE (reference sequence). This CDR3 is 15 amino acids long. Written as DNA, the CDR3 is TGTGCCAGCAGCTTGGCCGGGGCCGCGTTCGACGAGCAGTACTTC. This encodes CASSLAGAAFDEQYF.

The DNA for the CDR3 is TGTGCCTGGAGTGAGGAGGGCCCCCAGCATTTT. As protein: CAWSEEGPQHF. The gene calls are TRBV30 and TRBJ1-5; D gene uncertain. Germline V lookup: CDR1 GTSNPN, CDR2 SVGIG (reference sequence). This CDR3 comprises 11 residues. V was trimmed by 1 base and J by 10 bases, leaving 8 bases between them.

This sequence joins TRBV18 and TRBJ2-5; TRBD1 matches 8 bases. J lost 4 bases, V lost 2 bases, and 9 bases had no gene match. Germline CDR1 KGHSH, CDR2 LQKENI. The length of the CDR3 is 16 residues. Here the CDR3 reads CASSPLAGGAGETQYF. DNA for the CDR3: TGTGCCAGCTCACCATTAGCAGGGGGCGCGGGAGAGACCCAGTACTTC.

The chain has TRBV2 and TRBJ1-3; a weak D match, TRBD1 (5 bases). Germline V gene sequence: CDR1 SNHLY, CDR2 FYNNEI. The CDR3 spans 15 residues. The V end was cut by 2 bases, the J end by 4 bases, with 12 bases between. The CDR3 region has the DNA TGTGCCAGCAGTGAACAGGGAACAAAGGGAAACACCATATATTTT. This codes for CASSEQGTKGNTIYF. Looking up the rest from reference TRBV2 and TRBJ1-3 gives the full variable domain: EPEVTQTPSHQVTQMGQEVILRCVPISNHLYFYWYRQILGQKVEFLVSFYNNEISEKSEIFDDQFSVERPDGSNFTLKIRSTKLEDSAMYFCASSEQGTKGNTIYFGEGSWLTVV.

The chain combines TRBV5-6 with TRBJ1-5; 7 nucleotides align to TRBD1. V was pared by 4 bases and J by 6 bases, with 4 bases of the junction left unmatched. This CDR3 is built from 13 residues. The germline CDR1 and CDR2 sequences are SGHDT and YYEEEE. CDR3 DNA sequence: TGTGCCAGCAGCCTTAGACAGGGTCAGCCCCAGCATTTT. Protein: CASSLRQGQPQHF. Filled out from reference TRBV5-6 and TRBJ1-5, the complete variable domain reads DAGVTQSPTHLIKTRGQQVTLRCSPKSGHDTVSWYQQALGQGPQFIFQYYEEEERQRGNFPDRFSGHQFPNYSSELNVNALLLGDSALYLCASSLRQGQPQHFGDGTRLSIL.

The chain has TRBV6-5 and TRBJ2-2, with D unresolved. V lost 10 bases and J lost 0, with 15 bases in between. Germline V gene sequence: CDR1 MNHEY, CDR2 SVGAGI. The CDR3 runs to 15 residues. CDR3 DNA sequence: TGTGCCACCACTGGTTTTCTTCCGAACACCGGGGAGCTGTTTTTT. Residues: CATTGFLPNTGELFF.

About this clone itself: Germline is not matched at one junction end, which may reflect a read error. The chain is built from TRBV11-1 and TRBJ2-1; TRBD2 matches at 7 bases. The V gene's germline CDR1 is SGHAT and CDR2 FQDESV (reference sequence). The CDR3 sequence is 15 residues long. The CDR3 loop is CASTLIAGGVNGQFF. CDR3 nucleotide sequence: TGTGCCAGCACTTTAATAGCGGGCGGGGTCAATGGGCAGTTCTTC.

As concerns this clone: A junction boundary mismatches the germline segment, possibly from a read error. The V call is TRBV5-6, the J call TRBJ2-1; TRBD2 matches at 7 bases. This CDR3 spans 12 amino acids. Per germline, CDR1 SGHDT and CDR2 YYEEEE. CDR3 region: CASSLIGRPYLF. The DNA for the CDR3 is TGTGCCAGCAGCTTGATCGGGAGGCCGTACCTCTTC.

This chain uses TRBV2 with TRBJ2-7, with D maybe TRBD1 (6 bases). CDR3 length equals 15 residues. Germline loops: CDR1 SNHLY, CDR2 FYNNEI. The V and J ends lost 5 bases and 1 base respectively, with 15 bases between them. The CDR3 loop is CASSQVGAGSYEQYF. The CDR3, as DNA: TGTGCCAGCAGTCAGGTGGGGGCTGGGTCCTACGAGCAGTACTTC.

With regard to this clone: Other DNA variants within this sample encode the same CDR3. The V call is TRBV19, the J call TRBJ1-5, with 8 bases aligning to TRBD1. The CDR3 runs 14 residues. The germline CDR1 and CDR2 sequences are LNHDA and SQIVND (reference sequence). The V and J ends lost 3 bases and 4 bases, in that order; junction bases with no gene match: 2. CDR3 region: CASSIDRGNQPQHF. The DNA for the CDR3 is TGTGCCAGTAGTATCGACAGGGGAAATCAGCCCCAGCATTTT.

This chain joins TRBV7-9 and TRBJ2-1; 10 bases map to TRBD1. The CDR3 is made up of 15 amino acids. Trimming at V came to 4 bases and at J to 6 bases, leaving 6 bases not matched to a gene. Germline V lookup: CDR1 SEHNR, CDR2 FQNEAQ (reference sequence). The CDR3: CASSSDRGRFNEQFF. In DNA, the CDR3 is TGTGCCAGCAGCTCCGACAGGGGGCGGTTCAATGAGCAGTTCTTC.

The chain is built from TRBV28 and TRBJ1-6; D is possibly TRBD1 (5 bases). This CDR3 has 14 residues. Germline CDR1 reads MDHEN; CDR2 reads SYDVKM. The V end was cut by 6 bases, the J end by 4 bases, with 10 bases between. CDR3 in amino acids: CASRLQGYNSPLHF. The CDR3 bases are TGTGCCAGCAGACTGCAGGGTTATAATTCACCCCTCCACTTT.

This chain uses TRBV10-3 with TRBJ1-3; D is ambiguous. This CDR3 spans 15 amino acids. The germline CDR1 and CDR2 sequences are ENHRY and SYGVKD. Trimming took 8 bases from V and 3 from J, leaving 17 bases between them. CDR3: CAIRRQAPYGNTIYF. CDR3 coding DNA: TGTGCCATCCGGCGGCAGGCGCCGTATGGAAACACCATATATTTT.

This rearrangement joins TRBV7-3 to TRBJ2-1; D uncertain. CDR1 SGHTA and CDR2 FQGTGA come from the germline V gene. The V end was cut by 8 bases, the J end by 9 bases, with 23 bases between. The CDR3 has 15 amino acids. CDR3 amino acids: CASGSVGGEVGEQFF. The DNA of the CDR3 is TGTGCCAGCGGATCTGTAGGTGGGGAAGTCGGTGAGCAGTTCTTC.

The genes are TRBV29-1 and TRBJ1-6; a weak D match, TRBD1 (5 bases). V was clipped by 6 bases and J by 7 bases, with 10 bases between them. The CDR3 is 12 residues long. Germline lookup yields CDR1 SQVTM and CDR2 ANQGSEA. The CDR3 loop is CSVGERNSPLHF. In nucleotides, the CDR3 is TGCAGCGTAGGGGAGCGAAATTCACCCCTCCACTTT.

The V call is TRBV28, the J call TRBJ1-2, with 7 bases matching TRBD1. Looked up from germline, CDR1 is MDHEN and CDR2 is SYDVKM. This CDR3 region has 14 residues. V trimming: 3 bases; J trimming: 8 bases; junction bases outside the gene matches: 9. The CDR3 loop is CASSFGTVGLGYTF. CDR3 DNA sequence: TGTGCCAGCAGTTTTGGGACAGTCGGCCTCGGCTACACCTTC.